This passage covers 8 T cell receptor beta chains from one sample sequenced in a study of OX40 agonist ivuxolimab in advanced cancers. Using immunoSEQ multiplex PCR, the repertoire was profiled, and TCRdb retains in-frame clones only, with some absent. The data contain about 32,000 clones, around 84% of them singletons. The specimen comprised CD4+ or CD8+ T cells sorted from blood, sampled in a trial of the OX40 agonist ivuxolimab. The receptors shown here come from an adult with an advanced solid tumor such as melanoma, head and neck, liver or kidney cancer.

V and J are TRBV15 and TRBJ2-2; 10 bases are shared with TRBD1. Trimming removed 2 bases from V and 7 bases from J; junction bases left unmatched: 10. This CDR3 comprises 17 residues. The germline gives CDR1 LNHNV, CDR2 YYDKDF (reference sequence). The CDR3 nucleotides are TGTGCCACCAGCAGATACCTTCCGGGACAGGGGTTCGGGGAGCTGTTTTTT. As protein: CATSRYLPGQGFGELFF. Looking up the rest from reference TRBV15 and TRBJ2-2 gives the full variable domain: DAMVIQNPRYQVTQFGKPVTLSCSQTLNHNVMYWYQQKSSQAPKLLFHYYDKDFNNEADTPDNFQSRRPNTSFCFLDIRSPGLGDTAMYLCATSRYLPGQGFGELFFGEGSRLTVL.

The count of this clone is one. J is TRBJ2-7 and V is TRBV7-3; D possibly uses TRBD1 or TRBD2 (5 bases each). Germline lookup yields CDR1 SGHTA and CDR2 FQGTGA. The CDR3 runs 13 residues. V lost 0 bases to trimming and J lost 4 bases, with 7 bases between them. The CDR3 DNA follows: TGTGCCAGCAGCTTAACGGGGGAGTACGAGCAGTACTTC. Its translation: CASSLTGEYEQYF. The whole variable domain, remainder taken from reference TRBV7-3 and TRBJ2-7, is GAGVSQTPSNKVTEKGKYVELRCDPISGHTALYWYRQSLGQGPEFLIYFQGTGAADDSGLPNDRFFAVRPEGSVSTLKIQRTERGDSAVYLCASSLTGEYEQYFGPGTRLTVT.

The chain employs TRBV13 and TRBJ2-1; D remains ambiguous. This CDR3 is built from 11 residues. The germline V and J ends were trimmed by 2 bases and 10 bases, with 6 bases remaining between them. The germline V gene encodes CDR1 PRHDT and CDR2 FYEKMQ (reference sequence). Here the CDR3 reads CASSLIGEQFF. CDR3 nucleotide sequence: TGTGCCAGCAGCTTAATCGGGGAGCAGTTCTTC.

This clone was recorded a few times. This chain uses TRBV28 with TRBJ2-5; TRBD1 matches 7 bases. The CDR3 is 16 amino acids. CDR1 MDHEN and CDR2 SYDVKM come from the germline V gene. With 7 bases clipped from V and 0 bases from J, the junction kept 11 bases outside the gene matches. The CDR3 loop reads CASTPPRDRYQETQYF. In nucleotides, the CDR3 is TGTGCCAGCACCCCCCCCCGGGACAGATACCAAGAGACCCAGTACTTC.

The chain combines TRBV11-2 with TRBJ2-1; no reliable D call. With 1 base removed from V and 4 bases from J, the gap between germline ends came to 8 bases. Germline V gene data show CDR1 as SGHAT and CDR2 as FQNNGV. The CDR3 spans 14 residues. This CDR3 is CASSLGSEYNEQFF. In DNA, the CDR3 is TGTGCCAGCAGCTTAGGAAGTGAATACAATGAGCAGTTCTTC. Using reference TRBV11-2 and TRBJ2-1 for the parts outside the CDR3, the full variable domain is EAGVAQSPRYKIIEKRQSVAFWCNPISGHATLYWYQQILGQGPKLLIQFQNNGVVDDSQLPKDRFSAERLKGVDSTLKIQPAKLEDSAVYLCASSLGSEYNEQFFGPGTRLTVL.

This clone was seen more than once but under ten times. The genes are TRBV4-2 and TRBJ1-1; D remains unclear. V gave up 1 base and J gave up 2 bases, with 11 bases separating them. CDR1 and CDR2 (germline): LGHNA, YNFKEQ. The CDR3 runs to 15 residues. The CDR3 reads CASSQGEAENTEAFF. CDR3 sequence (DNA): TGTGCCAGCAGCCAAGGGGAGGCAGAAAACACTGAAGCTTTCTTT.

The rearrangement uses TRBV28 and TRBJ1-1; no firm D call. V was shortened by 6 bases and J by 6 bases, with 17 bases between the two germline ends. The CDR3 is made up of 14 amino acids. Germline V gives CDR1 MDHEN, CDR2 SYDVKM. DNA of the CDR3: TGTGCCAGCAGCCTACCTCCCCTGGGAGCTGAAGCTTTCTTT. The encoded protein is CASSLPPLGAEAFF.

This chain links TRBV9 with TRBJ2-5, with D maybe TRBD2 (6 bases). With 3 bases removed from V and 4 bases from J, the gap between germline ends came to 16 bases. The CDR3 spans 15 residues. Germline V gene sequence: CDR1 SGDLS, CDR2 YYNGEE. The CDR3 DNA reads as TGTGCCAGCAGCGCCCGATTCGGGGGAGCAGAGACCCAGTACTTC. Translating it yields CASSARFGGAETQYF.